Shown below are 2 T cell receptor beta chains from a single sample sequenced in a study of identical twins. A single record per CDR3 protein comes from TCRdb applying MiXCR to the 5' RACE reads. The data contain about 730,000 distinct CDR3 sequences, over 20% of them singletons. The sample was also reused in another study, on T cells expressing NK-cell markers.

The sample taken for sequencing was PBMCs. Source of these receptors: a woman between 18 and 29 years old in good health.

This clonotype occurred many times. The chain has TRBV7-6 and TRBJ2-2, with 9 bases matching TRBD2. The CDR3 is made up of 16 amino acids. CDR1 and CDR2 (germline): SGHVS, FNYEAQ. Trimming removed 5 bases from V and 2 bases from J; junction bases left unmatched: 6. CDR3 region: CASSPIAGVNTGELFF. The CDR3 DNA follows: TGTGCCAGCAGCCCGATAGCGGGAGTAAACACCGGGGAGCTGTTTTTT.

The sample holds a few counts of this clonotype. The chain uses TRBV5-4 and TRBJ1-4; 8 bases align to TRBD1. This CDR3 region has 14 residues. Losses at the gene ends were 4 bases for V and 8 bases for J; bases not matched to a gene: 7. Germline V gene lookup returns CDR1 SGHNT and CDR2 YYREEE (reference sequence). The CDR3 here is CASSTGGTREKLFF. The CDR3, as DNA: TGTGCCAGCAGCACAGGGGGAACACGAGAAAAACTGTTTTTT.